This T cell receptor (beta chain) was identified during a study of CD8+CD57+ T cells in acquired aplastic anemia. Profiling that covered TCR beta VDJ and CDR3 relied on genomic DNA as its template. TCRdb processed the reads anew with MiXCR; each CDR3 protein has one entry. Of roughly 260,000 distinct CDR3 sequences in the sample, around half were seen once. Notes on the study in general: Twenty-nine shared CD8+ CDR3s appeared highly expressed within patients' immunodominant clones. Researchers reported that CD8+ Simpson's diversity was not significantly different in patients versus controls.

Worth noting for this clonotype: The antigen is undetermined.

CD8+CD57+ cell expansion had been shown by flow cytometry in patients chosen for sequencing. There were no patients without severe acquired aplastic anemia. Patients were therapy-naive when their blood was sampled. Looked up from germline, CDR1 is LNHDA and CDR2 is SQIVND (reference sequence). V lost 7 bases and J 3 bases, leaving 16 bases between the germline ends. The CDR3 runs to 14 residues. This TCR derives from a human donor with aplastic anemia. The rearrangement links TRBV19 to TRBJ2-7; tentatively, D is TRBD1 or TRBD2 (6 bases each). Sequenced input: sorted CD4+, CD8+, or CD8+CD57+ T cells (not recorded which) from PBMCs. The DNA for the CDR3 is TGTGCCAGTACCCCCAATGGAGGGGGCTACGAGCAGTACTTC. It yields the protein CASTPNGGGYEQYF.